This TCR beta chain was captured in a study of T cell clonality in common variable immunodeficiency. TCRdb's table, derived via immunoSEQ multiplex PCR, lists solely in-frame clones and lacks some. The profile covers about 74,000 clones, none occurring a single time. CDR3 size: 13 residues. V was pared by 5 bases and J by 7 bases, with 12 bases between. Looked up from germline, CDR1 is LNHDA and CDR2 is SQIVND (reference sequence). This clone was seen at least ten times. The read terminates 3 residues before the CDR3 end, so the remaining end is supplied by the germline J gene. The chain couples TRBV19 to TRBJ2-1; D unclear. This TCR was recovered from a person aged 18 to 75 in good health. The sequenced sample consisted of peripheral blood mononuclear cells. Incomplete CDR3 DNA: TGTGCCAGTAGTTATAGTAGCCCAAATGAG. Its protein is CASSYSSPNE. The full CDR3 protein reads CASSYSSPNEQFF.